This entry features one TCR beta chain sequence. Antigen unknown. The entry originates in a study of vaccination effects on CD4 cells after COVID-19. CD4+ T cells specific for antigen were expanded with viral peptide pools by the ViraFEST assay before sequencing. Cultured cells yielded isolated CD4+ T cells after about ten days. The cohort was immunized with two doses of either the BNT162b2 or mRNA-1273 vaccine. None of the vaccinated had previously contracted SARS-CoV-2, and their nucleocapsid antibodies tested negative. Here immunoSEQ multiplex PCR was the method, and the copy in TCRdb shows in-frame clones only, minus some. The sample records under 35,000 clones, more than 65% being singletons. Overall study results and limits: Late post-vaccination, clones induced by infection and those induced by vaccine underwent marked clonal contraction.

V dropped 0 bases and J dropped 4 bases, with 11 bases sitting between them. Germline loops: CDR1 SGHNT, CDR2 YYREEE (reference sequence). CDR3 length: 15 residues. The sample in question was CD4+ T cells from PBMCs cultured with HCoV-NL63 spike peptides, obtained after COVID-19 vaccination. The J gene is TRBJ1-3, the V gene TRBV5-4; a weak D match, TRBD1 (6 bases). This clonotype was sampled from a human donor who received a COVID-19 vaccine. The CDR3 is CASSLDQGYGNTIYF. The DNA for the CDR3 is TGTGCCAGCAGCTTGGATCAGGGGTACGGAAACACCATATATTTT.